Following are 11 T cell receptor beta chains from one sample sequenced in a study of neurological immune-mediated disorders. TCRdb recomputed calls from the 5' RACE reads with MiXCR, one row per CDR3 protein. The sample shows some 61,000 distinct CDR3 sequences, around 3.9% of them seen only once. Sequencing was done on a sample of PBMCs. These receptors were taken from a man aged 30 to 39 with multiple sclerosis.

The chain couples TRBV5-6 to TRBJ2-5; D might be TRBD2 (5 bases). Trimming cost V 6 bases and J 4 bases, with 13 bases left between them. The CDR3 is 13 amino acids. Germline loops: CDR1 SGHDT, CDR2 YYEEEE. CDR3 sequence: CASIWAGGETQYF. In DNA, the CDR3 is TGTGCCAGCATCTGGGCCGGAGGAGAGACCCAGTACTTC.

This clonotype occurred many times. The chain joins TRBV5-1 to TRBJ1-2, with D perhaps TRBD1 (6 bases). Germline CDR1 and CDR2: SGHRS and YFSETQ. V gave up 0 bases and J gave up 0 bases, with 9 bases separating them. The CDR3 loop spans 15 amino acids. This chain's CDR3 is CASSLEAGANYGYTF. The DNA for the CDR3 is TGCGCCAGCAGCTTGGAAGCAGGGGCTAACTATGGCTACACCTTC.

This clonotype has a count of ten or more. The gene calls are TRBV6-5 and TRBJ2-7, with 12 bases fitting TRBD1. The V and J ends lost 0 bases and 4 bases, in that order; junction bases with no gene match: 4. The length of the CDR3 is 16 residues. Germline V gene data show CDR1 as MNHEY and CDR2 as SVGAGI. CDR3 amino acids: CASSYSTGQGAYEQYF. The CDR3 DNA reads as TGTGCCAGCAGTTACTCGACGGGACAGGGGGCTTACGAGCAGTACTTC.

At least ten counts were recorded for this clonotype. The genes are TRBV3-1 and TRBJ2-5; unclear D gene. CDR1 is LGHDT, CDR2 YNNKEL, per germline (reference sequence). This CDR3 has 12 residues. V lost 3 bases, J lost 5 bases, and 7 bases lay in between. The CDR3 protein is CASSQRTETQYF. CDR3 DNA: TGTGCCAGCAGCCAGCGGACGGAGACCCAGTACTTC.

At least ten counts were recorded for this clonotype. This CDR3 reads CSAPRPSHTGELFF. In DNA form, the CDR3 reads TGCAGTGCCCCCAGGCCATCGCACACCGGGGAGCTGTTTTTT. The chain links TRBV20-1 to TRBJ2-2; no clear D. The CDR3 contains 14 residues. The germline V gene has CDR1 DFQATT and CDR2 SNEGSKA (reference sequence). Trimming shortened V by 6 bases and J by 3 bases, and 14 bases separated the two germline ends.

This clonotype was observed many times. The chain carries TRBV4-1 and TRBJ1-1; D uncertain. Germline CDR1 reads MGHRA; CDR2 reads YSYEKL. The CDR3 spans 15 residues. The V end lost 3 bases, the J end lost 1 base, and 12 bases lay between the germline ends. The CDR3 coding sequence is TGCGCCAGCAGCCACAGCTCTGGCGGGAACACTGAAGCTTTCTTT. This encodes CASSHSSGGNTEAFF.

This clonotype has at least ten counts. The rearrangement uses TRBV6-2 or TRBV6-3 and TRBJ2-6, with D possibly being TRBD2 (7 bases). Germline CDR1 MNHEY, CDR2 SVGEGT. This CDR3 has 19 residues. V was cut by 1 base and J by 0 bases, with 16 bases left in between. CDR3: CASSYLPAGASSGANVLTF. DNA for the CDR3: TGTGCCAGCAGTTACTTGCCGGCGGGGGCTAGCTCTGGGGCCAACGTCCTGACTTTC.

This clonotype was observed at least ten times. This rearrangement joins TRBV28 to TRBJ2-4; weak D call: TRBD2 (6 bases). CDR1 is MDHEN and CDR2 is SYDVKM in the germline V gene. This CDR3 has 16 amino acids. Trimming removed 1 base at V and 0 bases at J, with 10 bases between. The DNA for the CDR3 is TGTGCCAGCAGTTTATTCGGACTACTAGCCAAAAACATTCAGTACTTC. Its protein product is CASSLFGLLAKNIQYF.

This clonotype came up many times. The chain carries TRBV7-9 and TRBJ2-1, with a tentative D call TRBD2 (6 bases). The CDR3 contains 13 residues. Germline CDR1 SEHNR, CDR2 FQNEAQ (reference sequence). Trimming pared 5 bases from V and 5 bases from J, leaving 10 bases between. The chain's CDR3 is CASSRGTHNEQFF. CDR3 DNA sequence: TGTGCCAGCAGCCGCGGGACCCACAATGAGCAGTTCTTC.

There are many counts of this clonotype. CDR3 residues: CASRPSRGGGETQYF. CDR3 nucleotides: TGTGCCAGCAGACCCTCCCGCGGGGGGGGAGAGACCCAGTACTTC. This rearrangement joins TRBV6-6 to TRBJ2-5, with 9 bases fitting TRBD2. This CDR3 has 15 amino acids. The J segment lost 4 bases and the V segment lost 6 bases, leaving 9 bases of the junction unmatched. CDR1 is MNHNY and CDR2 is SVGAGI in the germline V gene (reference sequence).

This clonotype came up many times. The chain is built from TRBV4-2 and TRBJ2-3; D possibly corresponds to TRBD2 (7 bases). Germline V CDR1 and CDR2: LGHNA, YNFKEQ. The CDR3 has 14 amino acids. The V end was cut by 4 bases, the J end by 5 bases, with 13 bases between. The CDR3 DNA reads TGTGCCAGCAGCCGTGGGGGGGCTCTAGATACGCAGTATTTT. Translating gives CASSRGGALDTQYF.